This entry is about one TCR beta chain. Its antigen is not known. The data stem from a study of T-cell reconstitution after alpha-beta-depleted transplantation in children. Broader study findings: At the one-year point after transplant, T-cell counts and TCRbeta diversity were found to come mostly from T cells that had been newly produced. Recipient T cells and thymic progenitors that survived gave rise to the high TCRbeta diversity observed at day 60 in some patients.

Germline CDR1 SGHDN, CDR2 FVKESK. The CDR3 length is 14 residues. Trimming shortened V by 4 bases and J by 4 bases, and 14 bases separated the two germline ends. Unique molecular identifiers were incorporated when the TCRbeta library was constructed. TCRdb passed the PCR reads through MiXCR, listing each CDR3 protein once. This repertoire shows about a million distinct CDR3 sequences, around 30% found once; its top ten account for roughly 31%. This specimen was PBMCs, mostly from graft donor cells, taken 360 days after TCRalphabeta/CD19-depleted stem cell transplant. The sequence came from a boy in the first two years of life who had a stem cell transplant for SCID, so the T cells may come from the graft donor. The gene calls are TRBV14 and TRBJ2-7; possibly TRBD1 for D (5 bases). The CDR3, as DNA: TGTGCCAGCAGCCCTATCGACAGAGCATACGAGCAGTACTTC. Its translation is CASSPIDRAYEQYF.